Given below is one TCR beta chain in context. What it binds is unknown. This PCR relied on a set of 60 Vbeta primers and 13 Jbeta primers. Assay used: immunoSEQ multiplex PCR; TCRdb lists only in-frame clones, some missing. The repertoire includes 150,000 to 180,000 clones, over 65% of them detected once, and 3% to 4% sits in the top ten. Germline V lookup: CDR1 SGHRS, CDR2 YFSETQ. V lost 4 bases to trimming and J lost 5 bases, with 15 bases between them. CDR3 length: 14 residues. These data are taken from a study of cytomegalovirus exposure and HLA in healthy donors. Study findings and constraints: Links to common viral pathogens appeared, in a later analysis, for several of the most significant clusters. It was confirmed in vitro that a few of the CMV-associated chains were specific for CMV antigens. Later analysis identified a missense DCLRE1C variant that was linked to TCR beta V- and J-gene trimming.

The genes are TRBV5-1 and TRBJ2-5; tentative D call: TRBD2 (6 bases). Sequenced material: PBMCs. The receptor's source is a woman between 40 and 50 years old in good health and CMV-seronegative. As DNA, the CDR3 is TGCGCCAGCAGCACTAGGGGAGGTGGGGAGACCCAGTACTTC. It translates to CASSTRGGGETQYF.